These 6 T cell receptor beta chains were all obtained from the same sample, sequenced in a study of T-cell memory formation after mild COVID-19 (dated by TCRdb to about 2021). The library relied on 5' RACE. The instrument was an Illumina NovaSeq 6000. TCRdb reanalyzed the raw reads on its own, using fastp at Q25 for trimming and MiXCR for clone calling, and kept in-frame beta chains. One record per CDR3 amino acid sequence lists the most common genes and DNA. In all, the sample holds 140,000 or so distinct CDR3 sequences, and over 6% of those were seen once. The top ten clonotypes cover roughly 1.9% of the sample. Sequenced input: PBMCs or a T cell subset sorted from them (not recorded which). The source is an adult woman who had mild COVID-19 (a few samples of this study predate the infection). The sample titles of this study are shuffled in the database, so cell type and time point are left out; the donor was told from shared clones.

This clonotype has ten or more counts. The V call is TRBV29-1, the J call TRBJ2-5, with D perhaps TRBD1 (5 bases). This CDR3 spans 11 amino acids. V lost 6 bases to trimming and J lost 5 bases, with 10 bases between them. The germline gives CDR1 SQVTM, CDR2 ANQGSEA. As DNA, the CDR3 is TGCAGCGTGAAGGGGTCGGAGACCCAGTACTTC. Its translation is CSVKGSETQYF.

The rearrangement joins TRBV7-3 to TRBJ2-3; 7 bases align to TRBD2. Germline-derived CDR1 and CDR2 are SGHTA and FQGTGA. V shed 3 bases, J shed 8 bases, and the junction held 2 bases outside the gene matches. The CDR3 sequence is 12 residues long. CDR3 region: CASSLGGGTQYF. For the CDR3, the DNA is TGTGCCAGCAGCTTGGGCGGGGGTACGCAGTATTTT. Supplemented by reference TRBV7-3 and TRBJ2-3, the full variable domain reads GAGVSQTPSNKVTEKGKYVELRCDPISGHTALYWYRQSLGQGPEFLIYFQGTGAADDSGLPNDRFFAVRPEGSVSTLKIQRTERGDSAVYLCASSLGGGTQYFGPGTRLTVL.

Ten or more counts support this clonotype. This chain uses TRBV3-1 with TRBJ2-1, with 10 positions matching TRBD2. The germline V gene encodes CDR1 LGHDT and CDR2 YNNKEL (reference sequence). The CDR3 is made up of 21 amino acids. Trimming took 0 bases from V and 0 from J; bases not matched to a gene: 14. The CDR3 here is CASSQEGLAGDRLSSYNEQFF. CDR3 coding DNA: TGTGCCAGCAGCCAAGAGGGTCTAGCGGGGGACCGACTTAGCTCCTACAATGAGCAGTTCTTC.

CDR3 protein: CASSQAGVNTEAFF. CDR3 sequence (DNA): TGCGCCAGCAGCCAAGCAGGGGTGAACACTGAAGCTTTCTTT. This chain uses TRBV4-1 with TRBJ1-1; tentatively, D is TRBD1 (6 bases). The CDR3 runs to 14 residues. The germline V gene encodes CDR1 MGHRA and CDR2 YSYEKL. V was shortened by 1 base and J by 0 bases, with 6 bases between the two germline ends.

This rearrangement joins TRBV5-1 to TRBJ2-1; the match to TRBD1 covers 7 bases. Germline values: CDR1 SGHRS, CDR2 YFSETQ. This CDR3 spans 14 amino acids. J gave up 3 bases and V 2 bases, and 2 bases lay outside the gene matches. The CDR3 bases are TGCGCCAGCAGCTTCGGGGACAGCTACAATGAGCAGTTCTTC. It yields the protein CASSFGDSYNEQFF.

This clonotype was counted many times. This CDR3 is CASSQERTGPDTQYF. For the CDR3, the DNA is TGCGCCAGCAGCCAAGAGAGGACAGGCCCAGATACGCAGTATTTT. V is TRBV4-3 and J is TRBJ2-3; TRBD1 matches 7 bases. The length of the CDR3 is 15 residues. Germline trimming cut 0 bases from V and 4 bases from J; bases unmatched to any gene: 4. Germline loops: CDR1 LGHNA, CDR2 YSLEER.